The next 20 T cell receptor beta chains were all read from a single sample in a study of blood T cell repertoires in COVID-19. Profiled with immunoSEQ multiplex PCR; TCRdb holds only in-frame clones, not every one. This table holds approximately 140,000 clones, more than 80% found once. Sequencing was done on a sample of peripheral blood. These receptors were collected from a human donor in a cohort sampled during active COVID-19.

This clone was seen only once. The V gene is TRBV7-9, the J gene TRBJ2-7; maybe TRBD2 (6 bases). CDR1 and CDR2 from the germline V gene are SEHNR and FQNEAQ (reference sequence). CDR3 size: 17 residues. The ends were cut back, 7 bases at V and 7 bases at J, with 29 bases in the middle. CDR3 sequence: CASTRISRGNSRNEQYF. The CDR3 DNA reads as TGTGCCAGCACCAGAATCTCGCGGGGCAATTCAAGGAATGAGCAGTACTTC.

The DNA of the CDR3 is TGTGCCAGCAGTCCGGGGGGCGGGGTTTATACGCAGTATTTT. Its translation: CASSPGGGVYTQYF. The chain couples TRBV6-5 to TRBJ2-3, with D maybe TRBD2 (7 bases). Looked up from germline, CDR1 is MNHEY and CDR2 is SVGAGI. Trimming stripped 5 bases from V and 7 bases from J, with 16 bases between. The CDR3 covers 14 residues.

The gene calls are TRBV7-2 and TRBJ2-1; a possible D gene is TRBD2 (5 bases). CDR3 length: 16 amino acids. Trimming pared 2 bases from V and 0 bases from J, leaving 11 bases between. In germline, CDR1 is SGHTA, CDR2 FQGNSA. CDR3 protein: CASSLNSGSSYNEQFF. CDR3 DNA: TGTGCCAGCAGCTTAAATTCGGGGAGCTCCTACAATGAGCAGTTCTTC.

The chain carries TRBV7-9 and TRBJ2-3; possible D gene TRBD2, 6 bases. In germline, CDR1 is SEHNR, CDR2 FQNEAQ (reference sequence). The CDR3 is made up of 16 amino acids. The CDR3 sequence: CALEGLASTSTDTQYF. The CDR3 nucleotides read TGTGCTCTAGAGGGGCTAGCGAGTACTAGCACAGATACGCAGTATTTT.

This clone was detected only a few times. The chain is built from TRBV5-1 and TRBJ2-5; D gene unclear. V lost 4 bases and J 1 base, leaving 2 bases between the germline ends. The CDR3 length is 11 residues. Germline CDR1 and CDR2: SGHRS and YFSETQ. CDR3 bases: TGCGCCAGCAGCCTCCAAGAGACCCAGTACTTC. Protein sequence: CASSLQETQYF.

The chain links TRBV3-1 (or the pseudogene TRBV3-2) to TRBJ2-3; 7 nucleotides agree with TRBD1. The trim removed 3 bases at V and 5 bases at J, leaving 11 bases unmatched. CDR1 is LGHDT, CDR2 YNNKEL, per germline (reference sequence). The CDR3 is 16 residues long. CDR3 in amino acids: CASSQQPTGAQDTQYF. Here the CDR3 DNA reads TGTGCCAGCAGCCAGCAACCCACAGGGGCCCAAGATACGCAGTATTTT.

The V and J genes are TRBV7-9 and TRBJ2-5; 8 bases are a match to TRBD1. CDR1 is SEHNR, CDR2 FQNEAQ, per germline (reference sequence). The length of the CDR3 is 16 residues. Trimming at V came to 8 bases and at J to 5 bases, leaving 16 bases not matched to a gene. The CDR3 spells CASQAGGRGLGETQYF. The CDR3 bases are TGTGCCAGCCAAGCAGGGGGCAGGGGGCTTGGGGAGACCCAGTACTTC.

This clone occurred once. The chain combines TRBV19 with TRBJ1-4, with no clear D. Germline values: CDR1 LNHDA, CDR2 SQIVND (reference sequence). Trimming pared 3 bases from V and 4 bases from J, leaving 12 bases between. The CDR3 runs 15 residues. The CDR3 reads CASSIVGARNEKLFF. Written as DNA, the CDR3 is TGTGCCAGTAGTATTGTCGGAGCCCGTAATGAAAAACTGTTTTTT.

V is TRBV2 and J is TRBJ2-6, with D possibly TRBD1 on 5 matching bases. The CDR3 spans 14 residues. V was trimmed by 8 bases and J by 2 bases, leaving 10 bases between them. CDR1 and CDR2 from the germline V gene are SNHLY and FYNNEI. The CDR3 reads CASCRAAGANVLTF. Written as DNA, the CDR3 is TGTGCCAGCTGCAGGGCAGCTGGGGCCAACGTCCTGACTTTC.

Regarding this clone: Different DNA sequences within this sample yield the same CDR3. The CDR3 nucleotides read TGTGCCAGCAGCTCGGGACAGTACAATGAGCAGTTCTTC. Protein sequence: CASSSGQYNEQFF. V gene TRBV11-2 combines with J gene TRBJ2-1; 7 positions agree with TRBD1. After removal of 4 bases from V and 4 bases from J, the junction contained 1 base not matched to a gene. There are 13 residues in the CDR3. Germline CDR1 and CDR2: SGHAT and FQNNGV.

The chain couples TRBV2 to TRBJ2-5; maybe TRBD1 (7 bases). The germline V gene has CDR1 SNHLY and CDR2 FYNNEI. There are 16 residues in the CDR3. V was trimmed by 7 bases and J by 2 bases, leaving 20 bases between them. CDR3 sequence (DNA): TGTGCCAGCATGGGGGGCGGGCTGGGACAGCAAGAGACCCAGTACTTC. Its translation is CASMGGGLGQQETQYF. Based on the CDR3 plus reference TRBV2 and TRBJ2-5, the full variable domain is EPEVTQTPSHQVTQMGQEVILRCVPISNHLYFYWYRQILGQKVEFLVSFYNNEISEKSEIFDDQFSVERPDGSNFTLKIRSTKLEDSAMYFCASMGGGLGQQETQYFGPGTRLLVL.

The V call is TRBV4-3, the J call TRBJ1-4, with a tentative D call TRBD1 (5 bases). The CDR3 contains 16 residues. Germline V lookup: CDR1 LGHNA, CDR2 YSLEER. The V end lost 0 bases, the J end lost 8 bases, and 16 bases lay between the germline ends. The CDR3 loop reads CASSQDRGGGREKLFF. The CDR3 nucleotides read TGCGCCAGCAGCCAAGATCGTGGGGGGGGTAGGGAAAAACTGTTTTTT.

This chain uses TRBV24-1 with TRBJ2-2; TRBD1 aligns across 10 bases. The CDR3 runs 16 residues. The junction had 5 bases not matched to a gene; V was cut back by 4 bases and J by 4 bases. Germline V gene lookup returns CDR1 KGHDR and CDR2 SFDVKD. The CDR3 nucleotides read TGTGCCACCAGTGAACTAGGACAGGGGGGCACCGGGGAGCTGTTTTTT. Its translation is CATSELGQGGTGELFF.

The genes are TRBV27 and TRBJ1-4; TRBD1 matches at 7 bases. Germline CDR1 reads MNHEY; CDR2 reads SMNVEV (reference sequence). This CDR3 spans 12 amino acids. V was clipped by 6 bases and J by 8 bases; unmatched bases: 3. CDR3 in DNA: TGTGCCAGCAGACCGGACAGGGAAAAACTGTTTTTT. This translates into CASRPDREKLFF.

The CDR3 nucleotides are TGTGCCAGTAAAAGGACAGGGGGCGCAGATACGCAGTATTTT. Its translation is CASKRTGGADTQYF. The chain joins TRBV19 to TRBJ2-3; 11 nucleotides line up with TRBD1. CDR1 and CDR2 from the germline V gene are LNHDA and SQIVND (reference sequence). V was clipped by 7 bases and J by 4 bases; unmatched bases: 4. This CDR3 comprises 14 residues.

This clone was counted a few times. The V and J genes are TRBV4-3 and TRBJ2-1, with D possibly TRBD1 on 5 matching bases. This CDR3 is 14 amino acids long. Germline assignment: CDR1 LGHNA and CDR2 YSLEER. V lost 0 bases and J lost 7, with 10 bases in between. The CDR3 region is CASSQEPGINEQFF. CDR3 in DNA: TGCGCCAGCAGCCAAGAACCAGGGATTAATGAGCAGTTCTTC.

The V and J genes are TRBV27 and TRBJ2-5, with 9 nucleotides matching TRBD1. The CDR3 has 15 residues. Looked up from germline, CDR1 is MNHEY and CDR2 is SMNVEV (reference sequence). With V trimmed by 5 bases and J by 5 bases, 9 bases remained unmatched. CDR3 nucleotides: TGTGCCAGCAGTCCGGTACAGGGGGCCCAGGAGACCCAGTACTTC. This codes for CASSPVQGAQETQYF.

CDR3 sequence reads: CASSHGQSNSPLHF. CDR3 coding DNA: TGTGCCAGCAGCCATGGACAGTCTAATTCACCCCTCCACTTT. V usage is TRBV6-8 and J usage is TRBJ1-6; weak D call: TRBD1 (6 bases). V lost 6 bases to trimming and J lost 6 bases, with 12 bases between them. CDR1 MNHGY and CDR2 SAAAGT come from the germline V gene. This CDR3 has 14 residues.

The chain carries TRBV5-6 and TRBJ1-2, with 7 bases fitting TRBD1. Trimming removed 7 bases from V and 5 bases from J; junction bases left unmatched: 11. The V gene's germline CDR1 is SGHDT and CDR2 YYEEEE. The CDR3 sequence is 14 residues long. This CDR3 is CASASGTEIYGYTF. CDR3 nucleotides: TGTGCCAGCGCCTCCGGGACAGAGATTTATGGCTACACCTTC. Variable domain in full (rest from reference TRBV5-6 and TRBJ1-2): DAGVTQSPTHLIKTRGQQVTLRCSPKSGHDTVSWYQQALGQGPQFIFQYYEEEERQRGNFPDRFSGHQFPNYSSELNVNALLLGDSALYLCASASGTEIYGYTFGSGTRLTVV.

The gene calls are TRBV2 and TRBJ2-7; D ambiguous. This CDR3 has 16 residues. Germline V lookup: CDR1 SNHLY, CDR2 FYNNEI. V shed 2 bases and J shed 4 bases, with 18 bases lying between them. The CDR3 sequence: CASSESTHLERYEQYF. Here the CDR3 DNA reads TGTGCCAGCAGTGAATCAACCCATCTTGAGAGGTACGAGCAGTACTTC.